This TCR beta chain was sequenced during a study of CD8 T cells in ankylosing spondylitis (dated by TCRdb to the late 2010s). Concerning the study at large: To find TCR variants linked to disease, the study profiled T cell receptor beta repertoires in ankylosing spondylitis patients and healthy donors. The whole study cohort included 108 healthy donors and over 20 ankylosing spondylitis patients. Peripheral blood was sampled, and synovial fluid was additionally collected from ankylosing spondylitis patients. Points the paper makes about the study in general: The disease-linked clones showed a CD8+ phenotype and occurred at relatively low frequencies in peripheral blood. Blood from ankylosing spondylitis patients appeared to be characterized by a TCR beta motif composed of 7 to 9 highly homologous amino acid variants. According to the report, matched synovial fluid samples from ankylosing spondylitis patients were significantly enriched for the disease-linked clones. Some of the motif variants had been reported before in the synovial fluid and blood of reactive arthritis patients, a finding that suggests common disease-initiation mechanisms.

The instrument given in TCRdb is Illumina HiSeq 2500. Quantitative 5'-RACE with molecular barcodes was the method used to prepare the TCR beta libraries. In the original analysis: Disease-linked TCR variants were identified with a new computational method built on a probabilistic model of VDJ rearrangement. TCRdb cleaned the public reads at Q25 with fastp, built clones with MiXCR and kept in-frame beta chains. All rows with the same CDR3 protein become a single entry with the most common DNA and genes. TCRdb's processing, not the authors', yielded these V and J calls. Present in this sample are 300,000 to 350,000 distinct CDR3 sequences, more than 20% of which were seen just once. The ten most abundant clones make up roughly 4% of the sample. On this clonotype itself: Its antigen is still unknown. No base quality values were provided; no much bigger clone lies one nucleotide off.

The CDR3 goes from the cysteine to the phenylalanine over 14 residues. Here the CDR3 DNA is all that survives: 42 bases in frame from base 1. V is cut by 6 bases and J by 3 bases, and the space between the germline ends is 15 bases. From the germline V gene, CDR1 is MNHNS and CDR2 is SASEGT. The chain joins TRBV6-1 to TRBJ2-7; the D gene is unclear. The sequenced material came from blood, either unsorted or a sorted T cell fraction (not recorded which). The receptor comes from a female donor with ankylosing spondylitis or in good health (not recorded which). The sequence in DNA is TGTGCCAGCAGAGTTGGACCGGCGAACTACGAGCAGTACTTC. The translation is CASRVGPANYEQYF.